Listed below are T cell receptor beta chains from one sample, sequenced in a study of OX40 agonist ivuxolimab in advanced cancers. Here immunoSEQ multiplex PCR was the method, and the copy in TCRdb shows in-frame clones only, minus some. The table has over 9,500 clones, about three quarters seen once. The source material was CD4+ or CD8+ T cells sorted from blood, sampled in a trial of the OX40 agonist ivuxolimab. These receptors all come from an adult with an advanced solid tumor such as melanoma, head and neck, liver or kidney cancer. Each CDR3 is given with its conserved first and last residue. The D gene is left open where the match is weak. The size of a clone is reported for some rows only, either as once, few or many, or as a class for expanded clones.

TRBV6-6,-,TRBD2,TRBJ2-1,TGTGCCAGCACCCGTCTAGCGGGAGGCGCCAATGAGCAGTTCTTC,CASTRLAGGANEQFF
TRBV6-5,-,-,TRBJ1-5,TGTGCCAGCAGTGACAATACCGAATCCCAGCATTTT,CASSDNTESQHF
TRBV5-4,-,-,TRBJ1-1,TGTGCCAGCAGCTTGGGGACTGAAGCTTTCTTT,CASSLGTEAFF
TRBV10-1,-,TRBD2,TRBJ2-3,TGCGCCAGCAGTGAAACTAGCGGACTTCGGGATACGCAGTATTTT,CASSETSGLRDTQYF
TRBV11-3,-,-,TRBJ2-3,TGTGCCAGCAGCTCCGGGGCAGGGGGCACAGATACGCAGTATTTT,CASSSGAGGTDTQYF
TRBV10-2,-,TRBD1,TRBJ2-7,TGCGCCAGCAGTGCGGACCTTCCGGGACAGGGGGTCTACGAGCAGTACTTC,CASSADLPGQGVYEQYF
TRBV7-6,-,TRBD1,TRBJ2-1,TGTGCCAGCAGCTTAGGGGACAGCTCCTACAATGAGCAGTTCTTC,CASSLGDSSYNEQFF
TRBV27,medium-sized,TRBD1,TRBJ1-2,TGTGCCAGCAGTCCCAGGGGGCTAGGGGGCTACACCTTC,CASSPRGLGGYTF
TRBV2,-,TRBD2,TRBJ2-7,TGTGCCAGCCTGTGGACTAGCGGGAGTGACGAGCAGTACTTC,CASLWTSGSDEQYF
TRBV5-3,-,TRBD2,TRBJ2-7,TGTGCCAGAAGCTTGGGACTAACCCGGGGGGACTACGAGCAGTACTTC,CARSLGLTRGDYEQYF
TRBV6-5,-,-,TRBJ1-1,TGTGCCAGCAGTTTCGGTCAGGGGAACACTGAAGCTTTCTTT,CASSFGQGNTEAFF